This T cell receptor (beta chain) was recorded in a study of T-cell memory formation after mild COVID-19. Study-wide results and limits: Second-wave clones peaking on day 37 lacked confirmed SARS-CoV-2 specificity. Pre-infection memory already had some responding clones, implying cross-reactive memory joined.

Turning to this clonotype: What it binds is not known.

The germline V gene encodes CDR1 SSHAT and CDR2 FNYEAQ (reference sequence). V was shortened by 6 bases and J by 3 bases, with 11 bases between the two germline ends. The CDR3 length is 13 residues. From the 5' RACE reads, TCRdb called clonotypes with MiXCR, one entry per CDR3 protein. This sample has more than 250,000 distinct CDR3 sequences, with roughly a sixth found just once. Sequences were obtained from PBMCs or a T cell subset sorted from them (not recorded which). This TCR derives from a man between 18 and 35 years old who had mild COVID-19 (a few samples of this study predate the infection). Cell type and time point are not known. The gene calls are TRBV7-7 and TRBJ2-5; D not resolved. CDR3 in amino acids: CASSFGRKETQYF. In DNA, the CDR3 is TGTGCCAGCAGTTTCGGACGTAAAGAGACCCAGTACTTC.